The 22 T cell receptor beta chains reported below all come from one sample, sequenced in a study of cytomegalovirus exposure and HLA in healthy donors (dated by TCRdb to the late 2010s). Preparation of the library involved the immunoSEQ multiplex PCR assay. For the multiplex PCR, a mixture combining 60 forward primers for TCR Vbeta segments and 13 reverse primers for TCR Jbeta segments was used. The clones in this table, taken by TCRdb from immuneACCESS, are in-frame only. Not every clone is retained; where verified, under half of the shortfall comes from an unresolved V gene, and the cause of the rest is unknown. Across this sample there are 120,000 or so clones, with 83% seen only once. The ten largest account for more than 3.5% of the sample. The specimen sequenced was PBMCs. All receptors derive from a woman aged 40 to 50 in good health and CMV-seropositive.

The V gene is TRBV19, the J gene TRBJ1-5; D may be TRBD1 (6 bases). Germline values: CDR1 LNHDA, CDR2 SQIVND (reference sequence). V was clipped by 7 bases and J by 5 bases, with 15 bases between them. The CDR3 contains 14 residues. CDR3 in amino acids: CASTVAQGYQPQHF. CDR3 bases: TGTGCCAGTACCGTGGCACAGGGTTATCAGCCCCAGCATTTT.

This rearrangement joins TRBV21-1 to TRBJ2-3; TRBD2 is the table's D call, not checked against the DNA. TRBV21-1 is classified as a pseudogene. This CDR3 contains 19 residues. CDR3 protein: CASSPVLAGGSKPTDTQYF. CDR3 bases: TGTGCCAGCAGCCCCGTACTAGCGGGGGGTTCCAAACCCACAGATACGCAGTATTTT.

The J gene is TRBJ1-1, the V gene TRBV11-2, with a possible D match to TRBD1 (6 bases). V lost 1 base, J lost 5 bases, and 11 bases lay in between. Germline V CDR1 and CDR2: SGHAT, FQNNGV. The CDR3 contains 14 residues. CDR3 protein: CASSLGGGQTEAFF. The CDR3, as DNA: TGTGCCAGCAGCTTAGGGGGGGGGCAGACTGAAGCTTTCTTT.

The chain links TRBV7-2 to TRBJ2-7; D is uncertain. The CDR3 spans 14 residues. The germline V gene encodes CDR1 SGHTA and CDR2 FQGNSA. Trimming stripped 2 bases from V and 2 bases from J, with 10 bases between. The CDR3 DNA reads as TGTGCCAGCAGCTTAATCGTAGGAGCCTACGAGCAGTACTTC. Translation: CASSLIVGAYEQYF.

This clone was counted only a few times. This chain uses TRBV7-9 with TRBJ2-1; 13 nucleotides match TRBD2. Germline assignment: CDR1 SEHNR and CDR2 FQNEAQ (reference sequence). V lost 4 bases, J lost 1 base, and 10 bases stayed unmatched. The CDR3 consists of 19 residues. CDR3 loop: CASSWGVTSGRTSYNEQFF. The DNA of the CDR3 is TGTGCCAGCAGCTGGGGGGTGACTAGCGGGAGGACGTCCTACAATGAGCAGTTCTTC.

The count of this clone is one. Written as DNA, the CDR3 is TGTGCCAGCAGCCGCGGGACTAGCGGGGTCTTCTACGAGCAGTACTTC. Protein product: CASSRGTSGVFYEQYF. The chain couples TRBV4-2 to TRBJ2-7; 13 bases line up with TRBD2. CDR3 length equals 16 residues. From germline, CDR1 is LGHNA and CDR2 YNFKEQ. V was pared by 4 bases and J by 3 bases, with 6 bases of the junction left unmatched.

This chain links TRBV5-1 with TRBJ2-3; 7 bases are a match to TRBD2. The CDR3 runs 15 residues. CDR1 SGHRS and CDR2 YFSETQ come from the germline V gene. The V gene end was trimmed by 0 bases and the J gene end by 5 bases; junction bases not matched to a gene: 6. The CDR3 coding sequence is TGCGCCAGCAGCTTGGCCATAGCTAGCGGAGATACGCAGTATTTT. The encoded protein is CASSLAIASGDTQYF.

The V call is TRBV6-4, the J call TRBJ2-2; 10 bases fit TRBD2. Germline CDR1 and CDR2: MRHNA and SNTAGT. Losses at the gene ends were 6 bases for V and 1 base for J; bases not matched to a gene: 2. The length of the CDR3 is 15 residues. The CDR3 nucleotides are TGTGCCAGCAGATCTAGCGGGGGGAACACCGGGGAGCTGTTTTTT. Encoded protein: CASRSSGGNTGELFF.

As to this clone: One end of the junction does not line up with germline, which may come from a read error. The genes are TRBV7-9 and TRBJ2-2, with D perhaps TRBD1 or TRBD2 (5 bases each). This CDR3 contains 16 residues. Germline loops: CDR1 SEHNR, CDR2 FQNEAQ (reference sequence). The CDR3 spells CSSSLGETSRTGELFF. In nucleotides, the CDR3 is TGTTCCAGCAGCTTAGGGGAAACTAGTCGCACCGGGGAGCTGTTTTTT.

This chain links TRBV18 with TRBJ1-2, with D unresolved. This CDR3 contains 14 residues. Trimming took off 0 bases at V and 8 bases at J, with 13 bases between the two ends. Germline V gene data show CDR1 as KGHSH and CDR2 as LQKENI. Here the CDR3 reads CASSPPSKPGGYTF. The CDR3 DNA reads TGTGCCAGCTCACCACCGTCGAAACCGGGGGGCTACACCTTC.

This clone was seen just once. V gene TRBV10-3 combines with J gene TRBJ2-7; the D is unclear. Germline values: CDR1 ENHRY, CDR2 SYGVKD. Trimming removed 0 bases at V and 3 bases at J, with 9 bases between. The CDR3 length is 14 residues. CDR3 DNA sequence: TGTGCCATCAGTGAGTCCGATGCTAACTACGAGCAGTACTTC. Protein product: CAISESDANYEQYF.

V is TRBV25-1 and J is TRBJ2-7; 9 bases align to TRBD1. The germline CDR1 and CDR2 sequences are MGHDK and SYGVNS. V dropped 6 bases and J dropped 6; count of bases not matched to a gene: 6. CDR3 length: 13 residues. The CDR3 sequence: CASSLQGAGEQYF. The CDR3, as DNA: TGTGCCAGCAGCCTACAGGGGGCAGGCGAGCAGTACTTC.

The rearrangement joins TRBV5-1 to TRBJ2-2; TRBD2 matches at 12 bases. Germline V CDR1 and CDR2: SGHRS, YFSETQ. The CDR3 is 17 amino acids. J lost 5 bases, V lost 4 bases, and 9 bases had no gene match. CDR3 in DNA: TGCGCCAGCAGCATCAGACTAGCGGGGGCGGGAACCGGGGAGCTGTTTTTT. It codes for CASSIRLAGAGTGELFF. Full variable domain (rest looked up from reference TRBV5-1 and TRBJ2-2): KAGVTQTPRYLIKTRGQQVTLSCSPISGHRSVSWYQQTPGQGLQFLFEYFSETQRNKGNFPGRFSGRQFSNSRSEMNVSTLELGDSALYLCASSIRLAGAGTGELFFGEGSRLTVL.

V and J are TRBV30 and TRBJ2-1, with TRBD2 matching 8 bases. Germline assignment: CDR1 GTSNPN and CDR2 SVGIG (reference sequence). With 1 base clipped from V and 3 bases from J, the junction kept 2 bases outside the gene matches. The CDR3 is made up of 14 amino acids. The CDR3 reads CAWSAAGDYNEQFF. CDR3 in DNA: TGTGCCTGGAGTGCAGCGGGAGACTACAATGAGCAGTTCTTC.

V is TRBV13 and J is TRBJ2-1; weak D call: TRBD2 (6 bases). V lost 5 bases to trimming and J lost 4 bases, with 18 bases between them. Germline CDR1 is PRHDT and CDR2 is FYEKMQ (reference sequence). This CDR3 comprises 16 residues. The DNA for the CDR3 is TGTGCCAGCAGCCGGCCGGGCCTCGGGGGTTACAATGAGCAGTTCTTC. Residues: CASSRPGLGGYNEQFF.

The V and J genes are TRBV28 and TRBJ2-7, with TRBD2 identical over 7 bases. V shed 4 bases and J 4 bases; nucleotides not matched to a gene: 4. The CDR3 is made up of 13 amino acids. Germline values: CDR1 MDHEN, CDR2 SYDVKM. DNA for the CDR3: TGTGCCAGCAGTTCGGGGGGTGGGTACGAGCAGTACTTC. Translating it yields CASSSGGGYEQYF.

Notes on this clone: Within the sample, other DNA sequences also encode this same CDR3. The chain uses TRBV30 and TRBJ2-1; 7 bases line up with TRBD2. Trimming removed 3 bases from V and 9 bases from J; junction bases left unmatched: 8. The CDR3 has 13 residues. Germline V gene data show CDR1 as GTSNPN and CDR2 as SVGIG (reference sequence). As DNA, the CDR3 is TGTGCCTGGAGAAGGCTAGCGGAGTTTGAGCAGTTCTTC. Its protein is CAWRRLAEFEQFF.

This chain uses TRBV30 with TRBJ1-1; D call uncertain. Germline-derived CDR1 and CDR2 are GTSNPN and SVGIG (reference sequence). Trimming pared 3 bases from V and 5 bases from J, leaving 16 bases between. The CDR3 is 14 amino acids. CDR3 in amino acids: CAWRPLDYRTEAFF. The CDR3 nucleotides read TGTGCCTGGAGGCCCCTTGACTACCGGACTGAAGCTTTCTTT.

This clone has just one count. V is TRBV29-1 and J is TRBJ2-7; D perhaps matches TRBD1 (5 bases). Trimming pared 6 bases from V and 3 bases from J, leaving 9 bases between. This CDR3 has 11 residues. In germline, CDR1 is SQVTM, CDR2 ANQGSEA. The CDR3 region is CSVYQGYEQYF. CDR3 bases: TGCAGCGTATACCAGGGCTACGAGCAGTACTTC.

The V call is TRBV2, the J call TRBJ2-1; 7 bases are a match to TRBD2. The germline V gene encodes CDR1 SNHLY and CDR2 FYNNEI. This CDR3 region has 16 residues. J lost 6 bases, V lost 5 bases, and 13 bases had no gene match. CDR3 in amino acids: CASSRGRDLGGNEQFF. CDR3 coding DNA: TGTGCCAGCAGTCGGGGGAGGGACTTGGGCGGCAATGAGCAGTTCTTC.

The V call is TRBV29-1, the J call TRBJ2-1; D possibly corresponds to TRBD2 (5 bases). This CDR3 has 12 amino acids. The germline V gene encodes CDR1 SQVTM and CDR2 ANQGSEA. V was cut by 5 bases and J by 8 bases, with 13 bases left in between. CDR3 bases: TGCAGCGTTAGCTCGGGAAGATATGAGCAGTTCTTC. As protein: CSVSSGRYEQFF.

V and J are TRBV2 and TRBJ1-6, with 11 bases matching TRBD1. This CDR3 contains 15 residues. Germline V gene sequence: CDR1 SNHLY, CDR2 FYNNEI. V shed 10 bases and J 6 bases; nucleotides not matched to a gene: 8. In DNA form, the CDR3 reads TGTGCCACCCACTCGGACAGGGGGCTTAATTCACCCCTCCACTTT. This codes for CATHSDRGLNSPLHF.